This T cell receptor (beta chain) came from a study of CD8 T cells in ankylosing spondylitis. Germline CDR1 reads SGHRS; CDR2 reads YFSETQ. Between the trimmed V and J ends, which lost 1 base and 5 bases, there was a span of 16 bases. The CDR3 loop spans 16 amino acids. Study-level findings and limits: A motif of roughly 8 highly homologous TCR beta variants was seen as apparently characteristic of ankylosing spondylitis blood. Clones linked to disease were reported to show significant enrichment in matched ankylosing spondylitis synovial fluid.

At least ten counts were recorded for this clonotype. Its specificity is not known. Library preparation for TCR beta used quantitative 5'-RACE with molecular barcodes. TCRdb ran MiXCR on the 5' RACE reads and lists one entry per CDR3 protein. The data hold about 500,000 distinct CDR3 sequences, with about 12% observed a single time. The receptor was isolated from a male donor with ankylosing spondylitis. Material: blood, either unsorted or a sorted T cell fraction (not recorded which). The chain uses TRBV5-1 and TRBJ2-1; D may be TRBD1 (6 bases). CDR3 nucleotides: TGCGCCAGCAGCTTGTTTACAGGGAACCAGAACAATGAGCAGTTCTTC. It specifies CASSLFTGNQNNEQFF.